This entry is about one T cell receptor (beta chain). Its antigen is still unknown. V was pared by 0 bases and J by 8 bases, with 13 bases between. The CDR3 length is 14 residues. Germline CDR1 MNHNS, CDR2 SASEGT. The data originate from a study of multiple sclerosis patients with progressive multifocal leukoencephalopathy. Time point meaning: five to six months of natalizumab therapy. Each PCR contained spiked synthetic TR CDR3 controls spanning every V-J pairing. Repertoires were generated with immunoSEQ multiplex PCR, while TCRdb's copy carries only in-frame clones and drops some. The sample lists tens of thousands of clones, roughly 91% occurring once. Study-level results: Preferential TRBV-TRBJ pairings or common gene usage were not detected at PML. PML-onset expanded TRB clones were detectable before and during natalizumab therapy. Lower normalized Shannon entropy suggested reduced TRB diversity in most PML patients.

The V gene is TRBV6-1, the J gene TRBJ1-2, with D hard to call. The receptor was isolated from a human donor with multiple sclerosis. The input for sequencing was PBMCs, taken from a patient treated with natalizumab. CDR3: CASSEAEALGGYTF. The CDR3 nucleotides read TGTGCCAGCAGTGAAGCTGAGGCCCTAGGCGGCTACACCTTC.